The sequence of this TCR beta chain was determined in a study of T-cell memory formation after mild COVID-19. A single record per CDR3 protein comes from TCRdb applying MiXCR to the 5' RACE reads. The sample includes around 500,000 distinct CDR3 sequences, 18% of them seen just once. CDR3 length: 14 amino acids. A note on this clonotype: At one end, the junction sequence differs from germline, possibly due to a read error.

The sequenced sample consisted of PBMCs or a T cell subset sorted from them (not recorded which). This chain joins TRBV12-3 or TRBV12-4 and TRBJ1-1; 7 bases are a match to TRBD1. The sequence derives from an adult woman who had mild COVID-19 (a few samples of this study predate the infection). Cell type and time point are not known. Written as DNA, the CDR3 is TGTGCCAGCAGTCTGGGACAGATGAACACTGAATCTTTCTTT. Amino acid sequence: CASSLGQMNTESFF.